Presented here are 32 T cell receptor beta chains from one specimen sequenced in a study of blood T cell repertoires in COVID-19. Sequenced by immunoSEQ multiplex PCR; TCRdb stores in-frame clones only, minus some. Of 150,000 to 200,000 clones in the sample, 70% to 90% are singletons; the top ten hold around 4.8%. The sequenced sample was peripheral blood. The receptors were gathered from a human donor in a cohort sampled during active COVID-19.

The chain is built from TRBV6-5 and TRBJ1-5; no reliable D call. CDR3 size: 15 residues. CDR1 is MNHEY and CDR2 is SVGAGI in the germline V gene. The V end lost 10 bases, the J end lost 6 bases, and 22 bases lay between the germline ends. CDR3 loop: CATSKAREGSQPQHF. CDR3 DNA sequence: TGTGCCACCTCAAAGGCGAGGGAGGGAAGTCAGCCCCAGCATTTT.

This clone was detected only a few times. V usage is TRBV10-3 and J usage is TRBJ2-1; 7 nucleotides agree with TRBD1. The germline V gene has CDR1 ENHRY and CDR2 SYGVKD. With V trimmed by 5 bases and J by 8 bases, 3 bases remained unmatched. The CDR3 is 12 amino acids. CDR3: CAISNDRDEQFF. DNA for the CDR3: TGTGCCATCAGTAACGACAGGGATGAGCAGTTCTTC.

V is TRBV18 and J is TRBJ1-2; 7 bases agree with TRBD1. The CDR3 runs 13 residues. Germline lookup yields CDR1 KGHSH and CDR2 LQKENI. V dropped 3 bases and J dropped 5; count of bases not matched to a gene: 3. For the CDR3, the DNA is TGTGCCAGCTCACCCTCAGGGGGGTATGGCTACACCTTC. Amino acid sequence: CASSPSGGYGYTF. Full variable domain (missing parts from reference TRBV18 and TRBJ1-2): NAGVMQNPRHLVRRRGQEARLRCSPMKGHSHVYWYRQLPEEGLKFMVYLQKENIIDESGMPKERFSAEFPKEGPSILRIQQVVRGDSAAYFCASSPSGGYGYTFGSGTRLTVV.

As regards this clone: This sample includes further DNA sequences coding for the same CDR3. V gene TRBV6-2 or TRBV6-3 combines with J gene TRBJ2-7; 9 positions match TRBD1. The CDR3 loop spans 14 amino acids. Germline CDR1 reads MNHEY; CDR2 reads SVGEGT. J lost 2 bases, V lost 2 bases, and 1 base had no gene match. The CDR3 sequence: CASSYGQGPYEQYF. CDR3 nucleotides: TGTGCCAGCAGTTACGGACAGGGGCCCTACGAGCAGTACTTC.

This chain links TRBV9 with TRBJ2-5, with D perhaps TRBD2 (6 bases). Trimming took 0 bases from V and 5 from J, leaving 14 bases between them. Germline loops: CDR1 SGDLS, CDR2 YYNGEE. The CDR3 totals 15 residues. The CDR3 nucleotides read TGTGCCAGCAGCGTAGGTGGCGGGAAGCGTGAGACCCAGTACTTC. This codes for CASSVGGGKRETQYF.

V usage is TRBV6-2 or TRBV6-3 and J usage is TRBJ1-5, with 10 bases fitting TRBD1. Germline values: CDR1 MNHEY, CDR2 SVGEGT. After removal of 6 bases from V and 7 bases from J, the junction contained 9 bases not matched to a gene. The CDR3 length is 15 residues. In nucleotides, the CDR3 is TGTGCCAGCAGCCCCGCGACAGGGGGCAGGCAGCCCCAGCATTTT. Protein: CASSPATGGRQPQHF.

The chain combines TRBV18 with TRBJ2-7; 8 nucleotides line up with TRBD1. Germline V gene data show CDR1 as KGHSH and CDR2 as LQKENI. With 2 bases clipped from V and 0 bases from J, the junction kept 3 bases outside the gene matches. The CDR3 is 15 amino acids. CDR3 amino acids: CASSPIGQGSYEQYF. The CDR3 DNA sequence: TGTGCCAGCTCACCAATCGGACAGGGCTCCTACGAGCAGTACTTC.

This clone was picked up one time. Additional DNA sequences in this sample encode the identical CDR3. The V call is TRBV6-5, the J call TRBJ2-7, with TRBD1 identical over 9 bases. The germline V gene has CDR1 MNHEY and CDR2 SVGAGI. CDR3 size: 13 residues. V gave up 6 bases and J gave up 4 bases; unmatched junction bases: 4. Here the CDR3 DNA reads TGTGCCAGCAGCCGGGACAGGGAGTACGAGCAGTACTTC. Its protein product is CASSRDREYEQYF.

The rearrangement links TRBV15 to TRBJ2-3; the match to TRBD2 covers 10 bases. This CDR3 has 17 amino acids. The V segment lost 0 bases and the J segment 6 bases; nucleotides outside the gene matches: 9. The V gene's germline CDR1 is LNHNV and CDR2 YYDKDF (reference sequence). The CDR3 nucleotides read TGTGCCACCAGCAGAGAAAGGCTAGCGGGGGCCCGGGATACGCAGTATTTT. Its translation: CATSRERLAGARDTQYF.

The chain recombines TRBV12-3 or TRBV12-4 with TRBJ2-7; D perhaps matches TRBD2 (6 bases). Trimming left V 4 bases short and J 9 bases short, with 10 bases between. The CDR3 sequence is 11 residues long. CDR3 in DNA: TGTGCCAGCAGTTCGCTCGGGGGGCAGTACTTC. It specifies CASSSLGGQYF.

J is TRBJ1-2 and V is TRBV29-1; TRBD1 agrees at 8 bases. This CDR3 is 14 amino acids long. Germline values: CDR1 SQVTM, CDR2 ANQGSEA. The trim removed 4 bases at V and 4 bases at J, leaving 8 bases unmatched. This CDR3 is CSVGQGALLYGYTF. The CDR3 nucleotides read TGCAGCGTTGGCCAGGGGGCGCTTCTCTATGGCTACACCTTC.

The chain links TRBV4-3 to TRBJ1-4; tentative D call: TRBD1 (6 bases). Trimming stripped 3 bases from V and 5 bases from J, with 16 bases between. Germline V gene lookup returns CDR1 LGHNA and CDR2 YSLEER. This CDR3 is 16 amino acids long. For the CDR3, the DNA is TGCGCCAGCAGCCACCTGAAGGGGCAGGGGAATGAAAAACTGTTTTTT. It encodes CASSHLKGQGNEKLFF.

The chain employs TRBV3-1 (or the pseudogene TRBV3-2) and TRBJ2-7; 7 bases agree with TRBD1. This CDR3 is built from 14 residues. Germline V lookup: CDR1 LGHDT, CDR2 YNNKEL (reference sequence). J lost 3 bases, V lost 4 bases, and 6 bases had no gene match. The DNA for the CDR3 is TGTGCCAGCAGCCCCTGGGACAGCAGCTACGAGCAGTACTTC. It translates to CASSPWDSSYEQYF.

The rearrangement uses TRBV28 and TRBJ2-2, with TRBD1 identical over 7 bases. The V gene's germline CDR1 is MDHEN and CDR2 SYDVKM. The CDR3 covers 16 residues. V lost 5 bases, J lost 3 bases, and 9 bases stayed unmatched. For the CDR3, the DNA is TGTGCCAGCAGTCAAACGACAGGGAGAGACACCGGGGAGCTGTTTTTT. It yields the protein CASSQTTGRDTGELFF.

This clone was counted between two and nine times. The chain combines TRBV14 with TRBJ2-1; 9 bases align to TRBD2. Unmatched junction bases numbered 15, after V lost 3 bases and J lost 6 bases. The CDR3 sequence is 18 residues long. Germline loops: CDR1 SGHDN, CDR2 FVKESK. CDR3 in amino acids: CASSHGAAASGVSNEQFF. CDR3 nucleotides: TGTGCCAGCAGCCACGGCGCGGCAGCTAGCGGGGTATCCAATGAGCAGTTCTTC.

The CDR3 coding sequence is TGTGCCACCAGCAGGGGAAGACAGGGGGCAGGCTACGAGCAGTACTTC. Translation gives CATSRGRQGAGYEQYF. The chain has TRBV15 and TRBJ2-7; TRBD1 agrees at 10 bases. The V segment lost 3 bases and the J segment 3 bases; nucleotides outside the gene matches: 8. Germline loops: CDR1 LNHNV, CDR2 YYDKDF (reference sequence). The CDR3 runs 16 residues.

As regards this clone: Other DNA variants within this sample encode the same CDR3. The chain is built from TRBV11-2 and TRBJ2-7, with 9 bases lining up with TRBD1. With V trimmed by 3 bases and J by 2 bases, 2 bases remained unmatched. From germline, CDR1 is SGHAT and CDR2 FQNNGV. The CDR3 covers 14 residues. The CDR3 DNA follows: TGTGCCAGCAGCTTGGGACAGGGAACCTACGAGCAGTACTTC. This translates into CASSLGQGTYEQYF. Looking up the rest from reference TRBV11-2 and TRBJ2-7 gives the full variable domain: EAGVAQSPRYKIIEKRQSVAFWCNPISGHATLYWYQQILGQGPKLLIQFQNNGVVDDSQLPKDRFSAERLKGVDSTLKIQPAKLEDSAVYLCASSLGQGTYEQYFGPGTRLTVT.

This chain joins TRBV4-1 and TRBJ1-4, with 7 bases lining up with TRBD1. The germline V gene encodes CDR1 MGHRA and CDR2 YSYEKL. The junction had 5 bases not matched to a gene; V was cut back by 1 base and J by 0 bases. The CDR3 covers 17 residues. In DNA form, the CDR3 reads TGCGCCAGCAGCCAAGTTCCCCAGGGGGCAACTAATGAAAAACTGTTTTTT. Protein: CASSQVPQGATNEKLFF.

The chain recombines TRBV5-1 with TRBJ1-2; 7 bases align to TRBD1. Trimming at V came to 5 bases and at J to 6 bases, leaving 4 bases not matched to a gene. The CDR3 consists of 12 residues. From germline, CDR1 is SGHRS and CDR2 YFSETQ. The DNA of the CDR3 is TGCGCCAGCAGGTCCGGACAGGATGGCTACACCTTC. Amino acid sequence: CASRSGQDGYTF.

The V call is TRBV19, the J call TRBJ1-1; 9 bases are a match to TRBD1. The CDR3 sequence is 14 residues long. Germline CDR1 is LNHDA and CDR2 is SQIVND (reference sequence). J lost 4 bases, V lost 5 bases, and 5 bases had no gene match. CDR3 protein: CASSYRQGGTEAFF. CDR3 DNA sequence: TGTGCCAGTAGTTATCGACAGGGGGGCACTGAAGCTTTCTTT. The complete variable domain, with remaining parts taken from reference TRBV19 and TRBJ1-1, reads DGGITQSPKYLFRKEGQNVTLSCEQNLNHDAMYWYRQDPGQGLRLIYYSQIVNDFQKGDIAEGYSVSREKKESFPLTVTSAQKNPTAFYLCASSYRQGGTEAFFGQGTRLTVV.

The CDR3 nucleotides read TGTGCCAGCAGCTTAGGCCGGCTAGCGGAGGGGTACCAAGAGACCCAGTACTTC. Amino acids: CASSLGRLAEGYQETQYF. The rearrangement joins TRBV7-9 to TRBJ2-5; TRBD2 matches 7 bases. The CDR3 loop spans 18 amino acids. V dropped 1 base and J dropped 0; count of bases not matched to a gene: 11. Germline V gene lookup returns CDR1 SEHNR and CDR2 FQNEAQ (reference sequence).

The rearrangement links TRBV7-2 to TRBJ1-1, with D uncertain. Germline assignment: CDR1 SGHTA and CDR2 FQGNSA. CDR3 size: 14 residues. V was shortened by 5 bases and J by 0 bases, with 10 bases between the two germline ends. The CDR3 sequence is CASSVPLMNTEAFF. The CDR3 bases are TGTGCCAGCAGCGTTCCCCTTATGAACACTGAAGCTTTCTTT. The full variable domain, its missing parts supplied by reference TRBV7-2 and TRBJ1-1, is GAGVSQSPSNKVTEKGKDVELRCDPISGHTALYWYRQSLGQGLEFLIYFQGNSAPDKSGLPSDRFSAERTGGSVSTLTIQRTQQEDSAVYLCASSVPLMNTEAFFGQGTRLTVV.

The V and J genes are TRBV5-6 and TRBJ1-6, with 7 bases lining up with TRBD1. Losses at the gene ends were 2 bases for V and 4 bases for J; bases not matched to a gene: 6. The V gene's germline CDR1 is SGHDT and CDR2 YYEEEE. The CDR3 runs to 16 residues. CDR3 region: CASSFGQGEYNSPLHF. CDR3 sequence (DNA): TGTGCCAGCAGCTTTGGGCAGGGGGAATATAATTCACCCCTCCACTTT.

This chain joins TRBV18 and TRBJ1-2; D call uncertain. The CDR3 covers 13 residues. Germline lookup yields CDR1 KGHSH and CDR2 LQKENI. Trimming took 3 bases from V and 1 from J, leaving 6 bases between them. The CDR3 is CASSPELNYGYTF. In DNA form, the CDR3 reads TGTGCCAGCTCACCGGAGCTTAACTATGGCTACACCTTC.

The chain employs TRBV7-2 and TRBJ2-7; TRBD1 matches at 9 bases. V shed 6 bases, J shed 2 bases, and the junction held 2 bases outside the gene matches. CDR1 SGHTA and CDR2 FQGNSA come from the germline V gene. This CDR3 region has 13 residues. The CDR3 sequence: CASRGQGAYEQYF. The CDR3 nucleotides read TGTGCCAGCAGGGGACAGGGCGCCTACGAGCAGTACTTC.

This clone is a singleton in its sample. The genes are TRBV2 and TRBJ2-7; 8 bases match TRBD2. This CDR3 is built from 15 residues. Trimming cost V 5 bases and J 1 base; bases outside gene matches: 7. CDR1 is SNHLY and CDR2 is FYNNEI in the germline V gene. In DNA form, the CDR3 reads TGTGCCAGCAGTTTTACTAGCGGCGCTTCCTACGAGCAGTACTTC. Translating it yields CASSFTSGASYEQYF.

The CDR3 protein is CAISQLAVPGNEQFF. Here the CDR3 DNA reads TGTGCCATCAGCCAACTAGCGGTTCCGGGGAATGAGCAGTTCTTC. The chain recombines TRBV10-3 with TRBJ2-1; 8 positions match TRBD2. The CDR3 runs 15 residues. Trimming removed 6 bases from V and 7 bases from J; junction bases left unmatched: 11. Germline-derived CDR1 and CDR2 are ENHRY and SYGVKD.

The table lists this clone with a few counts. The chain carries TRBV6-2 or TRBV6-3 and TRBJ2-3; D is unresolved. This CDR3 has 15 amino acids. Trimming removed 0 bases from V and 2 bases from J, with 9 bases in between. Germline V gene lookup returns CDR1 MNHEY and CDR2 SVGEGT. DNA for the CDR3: TGTGCCAGCAGTTACTCTGGGCCCCCCACAGATACGCAGTATTTT. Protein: CASSYSGPPTDTQYF.

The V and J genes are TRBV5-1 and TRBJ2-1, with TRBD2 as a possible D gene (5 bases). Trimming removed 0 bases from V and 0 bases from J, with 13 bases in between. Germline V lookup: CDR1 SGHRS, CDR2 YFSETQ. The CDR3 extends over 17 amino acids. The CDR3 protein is CASSLAGGPYSYNEQFF. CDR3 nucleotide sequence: TGCGCCAGCAGCTTGGCCGGCGGGCCTTACTCCTACAATGAGCAGTTCTTC. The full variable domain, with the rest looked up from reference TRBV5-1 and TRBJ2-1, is KAGVTQTPRYLIKTRGQQVTLSCSPISGHRSVSWYQQTPGQGLQFLFEYFSETQRNKGNFPGRFSGRQFSNSRSEMNVSTLELGDSALYLCASSLAGGPYSYNEQFFGPGTRLTVL.

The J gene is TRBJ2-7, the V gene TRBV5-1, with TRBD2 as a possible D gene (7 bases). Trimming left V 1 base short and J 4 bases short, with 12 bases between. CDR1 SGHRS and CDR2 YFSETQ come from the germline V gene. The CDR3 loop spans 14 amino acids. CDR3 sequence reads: CASSLIGGQYEQYF. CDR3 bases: TGCGCCAGCAGCTTGATCGGGGGGCAATACGAGCAGTACTTC.

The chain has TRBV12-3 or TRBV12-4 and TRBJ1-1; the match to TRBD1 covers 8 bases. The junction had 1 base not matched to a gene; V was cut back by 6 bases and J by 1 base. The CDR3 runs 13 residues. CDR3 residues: CASRGTGNTEAFF. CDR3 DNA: TGTGCCAGCAGAGGGACAGGGAACACTGAAGCTTTCTTT.

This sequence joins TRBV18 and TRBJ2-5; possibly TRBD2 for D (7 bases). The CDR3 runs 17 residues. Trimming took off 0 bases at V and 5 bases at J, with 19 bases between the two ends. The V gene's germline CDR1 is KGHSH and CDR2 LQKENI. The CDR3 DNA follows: TGTGCCAGCTCACCACCGCAATTGCCCGGGGGGCAGGAGACCCAGTACTTC. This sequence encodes CASSPPQLPGGQETQYF.